This T cell receptor (beta chain) was recovered during a study of Ad26.COV2.S vaccination and SARS-CoV-2 variants. Assay used: immunoSEQ multiplex PCR; TCRdb lists only in-frame clones, some missing. This table has about 470,000 clones, 90% appearing once. In regard to this clone: The antigen is unknown.

Study-level points and caveats: Overall T cell responses may have been underestimated by the analyses of TCR breadth and depth. It was found that vaccine and placebo recipients had similar non-spike TCR breadth.

The sample's treatment: around 19 received Ad26.COV2.S at low or high dose, single or two shots; several received placebo; per-sample allocation not given. Samples were taken on day 63 after the first vaccine or placebo injection. The study used a vaccine consisting of an Ad26 vector that expressed Wuhan-strain SARS-CoV-2 spike. The germline V and J ends were trimmed by 6 bases and 4 bases, with 15 bases remaining between them. Germline V gives CDR1 MNHEY, CDR2 SMNVEV (reference sequence). CDR3 size: 14 residues. The source was peripheral blood, collected in a trial of Ad26.COV2.S vaccine versus placebo. The V and J genes are TRBV27 and TRBJ1-2, with D maybe TRBD1 (6 bases). The source is a person aged 18-65 years who received the Ad26.COV2.S COVID-19 vaccine or a placebo. CDR3 nucleotides: TGTGCCAGCAGCCGGACAGCAGGATCCTATGGCTACACCTTC. Translating gives CASSRTAGSYGYTF.